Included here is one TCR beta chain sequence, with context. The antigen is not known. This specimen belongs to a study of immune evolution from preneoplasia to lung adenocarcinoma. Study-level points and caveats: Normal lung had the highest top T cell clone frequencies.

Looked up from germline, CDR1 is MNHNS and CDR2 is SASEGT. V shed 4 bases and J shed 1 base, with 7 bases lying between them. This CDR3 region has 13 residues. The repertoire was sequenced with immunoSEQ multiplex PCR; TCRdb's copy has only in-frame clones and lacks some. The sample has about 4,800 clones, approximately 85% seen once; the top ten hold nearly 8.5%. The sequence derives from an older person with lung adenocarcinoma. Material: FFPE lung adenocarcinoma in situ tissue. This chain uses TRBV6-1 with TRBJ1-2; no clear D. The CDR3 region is CASSAGSNYGYTF. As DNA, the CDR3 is TGTGCCAGCAGTGCGGGCAGTAACTATGGCTACACCTTC.